These T cell receptor beta chains were read from a single sample in a study of cytomegalovirus exposure and HLA in healthy donors. The repertoire was sequenced with immunoSEQ multiplex PCR; TCRdb's copy has only in-frame clones and lacks some. The profile shows 150,000 to 200,000 clones, 80% to 90% of them singletons. The specimen was PBMCs. All receptors come from a young woman in good health and CMV-seropositive. Each CDR3 is given with its conserved first and last residue. A D gene is named only where the DNA matches it firmly. Size is omitted from some rows. Given values are once, few, many or a class for expanded clones.

j_gene: TRBJ2-1
d_gene: .
abundance: .
v_gene: TRBV7-2
CDR3aa: CASSPRKSSYNEQFF
CDR3nt: TGTGCCAGCAGCCCGAGAAAAAGCTCCTACAATGAGCAGTTCTTC

j_gene: TRBJ1-6
d_gene: .
abundance: .
v_gene: TRBV28
CDR3aa: CASRLLGATDNSPLHF
CDR3nt: TGTGCCAGCAGACTGCTGGGGGCGACGGATAATTCACCCCTCCACTTT

j_gene: TRBJ2-5
d_gene: TRBD1
abundance: once
v_gene: TRBV7-7
CDR3aa: CASSLRVTGETQYF
CDR3nt: TGTGCCAGCAGCTTACGGGTGACAGGGGAGACCCAGTACTTC

j_gene: TRBJ1-2
d_gene: .
abundance: .
v_gene: TRBV7-9
CDR3aa: CASSLMSSSQYGYTF
CDR3nt: TGTGCCAGCAGCTTAATGTCGTCATCACAGTATGGCTACACCTTC

j_gene: TRBJ2-7
d_gene: .
abundance: .
v_gene: TRBV6-5
CDR3aa: CASWGVVGSYEQYF
CDR3nt: TGTGCCAGCTGGGGGGTTGTCGGCTCCTACGAGCAGTACTTC

j_gene: TRBJ1-2
d_gene: .
abundance: .
v_gene: TRBV7-9
CDR3aa: CASSPRSGYTF
CDR3nt: TGTGCCAGCAGCCCCCGCAGTGGCTACACCTTC

j_gene: TRBJ1-5
d_gene: .
abundance: .
v_gene: TRBV6-1
CDR3aa: CASSDFSGTSYNQPQHF
CDR3nt: TGTGCCAGCAGTGATTTCAGCGGGACAAGCTACAATCAGCCCCAGCATTTT

j_gene: TRBJ2-2
d_gene: .
abundance: .
v_gene: TRBV11-2
CDR3aa: CASSPERSNTGELFF
CDR3nt: TGTGCCAGCAGCCCGGAGCGGTCGAACACCGGGGAGCTGTTTTTT

j_gene: TRBJ1-2
d_gene: .
abundance: .
v_gene: TRBV30
CDR3aa: CAWSVGENYGYTF
CDR3nt: TGTGCCTGGAGTGTCGGGGAGAACTATGGCTACACCTTC

j_gene: TRBJ2-6
d_gene: TRBD1
abundance: .
v_gene: TRBV15
CDR3aa: CATSKDRVAGANVLTF
CDR3nt: TGTGCCACCAGCAAGGACAGGGTGGCTGGGGCCAACGTCCTGACTTTC

j_gene: TRBJ1-5
d_gene: TRBD1
abundance: .
v_gene: TRBV28
CDR3aa: CASSFDRAYSNQPQHF
CDR3nt: TGTGCCAGCAGTTTTGACAGGGCTTATAGCAATCAGCCCCAGCATTTT

j_gene: TRBJ2-1
d_gene: .
abundance: .
v_gene: TRBV9
CDR3aa: CASSSRFASEQFF
CDR3nt: TGTGCCAGCAGCTCACGATTCGCGTCCGAGCAGTTCTTC

j_gene: TRBJ2-1
d_gene: .
abundance: .
v_gene: TRBV11-2
CDR3aa: CASSLDRANEQFF
CDR3nt: TGTGCCAGCAGCCTCGACAGAGCCAATGAGCAGTTCTTC

j_gene: TRBJ2-5
d_gene: TRBD2
abundance: .
v_gene: TRBV7-9
CDR3aa: CASSLEPGGETQYF
CDR3nt: TGTGCCAGCAGCTTAGAACCCGGGGGGGAGACCCAGTACTTC

j_gene: TRBJ1-1
d_gene: TRBD1
abundance: once
v_gene: TRBV5-1
CDR3aa: CASSPEGARTEAFF
CDR3nt: TGCGCCAGCAGCCCCGAGGGGGCGCGCACTGAAGCTTTCTTT

j_gene: TRBJ1-2
d_gene: .
abundance: .
v_gene: TRBV18
CDR3aa: CASSPLGTGTYGYTF
CDR3nt: TGTGCCAGCTCACCGCTCGGAACAGGAACCTATGGCTACACCTTC

j_gene: TRBJ2-1
d_gene: TRBD2
abundance: .
v_gene: TRBV4-1
CDR3aa: CASSPRVGGRDNEQFF
CDR3nt: TGCGCCAGCAGCCCAAGGGTGGGGGGGAGGGACAATGAGCAGTTCTTC

j_gene: TRBJ2-2
d_gene: .
abundance: .
v_gene: TRBV2
CDR3aa: CASSGSGLFTGELFF
CDR3nt: TGTGCCAGCAGTGGGTCGGGGTTATTCACCGGGGAGCTGTTTTTT

j_gene: TRBJ1-1
d_gene: TRBD1
abundance: few
v_gene: TRBV7-9
CDR3aa: CASSRTGQGEAFF
CDR3nt: TGTGCCAGCAGCCGCACGGGACAGGGGGAAGCTTTCTTT

j_gene: TRBJ2-3
d_gene: TRBD1
abundance: .
v_gene: TRBV5-1
CDR3aa: CASSRVLSGGKDTQYF
CDR3nt: TGCGCCAGCAGCCGAGTCCTGTCAGGGGGCAAAGATACGCAGTATTTT

j_gene: TRBJ1-6
d_gene: .
abundance: .
v_gene: TRBV7-9
CDR3aa: CAGSLGGGSPLHF
CDR3nt: TGTGCCGGCAGCTTGGGGGGAGGCTCACCCCTCCACTTT

j_gene: TRBJ1-1
d_gene: .
abundance: .
v_gene: TRBV6-5
CDR3aa: CASSYSLGDEAFF
CDR3nt: TGTGCCAGCAGTTACTCGCTAGGAGATGAAGCTTTCTTT